The next 15 T cell receptor beta chains were all read from a single sample in a study of shared clonotypes between healthy human individuals. This table comes from immunoSEQ multiplex PCR, and its TCRdb copy is limited to in-frame clones, with some not included. The sample lists roughly 2.2 million clones, over 90% occurring once. The source material was naive CD4+ T cells from PBMCs. Subset indicated: CD45RA+ positively selected. The receptors come from a man between 18 and 29 years old in good health. Some clones in this sample may be carry-over from other donors' samples.

The chain couples TRBV7-9 to TRBJ2-7; D is undetermined. V was clipped by 4 bases and J by 3 bases, with 13 bases between them. Germline V gives CDR1 SEHNR, CDR2 FQNEAQ (reference sequence). CDR3 size: 14 residues. The CDR3 spells CASSSSRGYYEQYF. CDR3 DNA: TGTGCCAGCAGCTCGAGCCGAGGATACTACGAGCAGTACTTC.

This chain joins TRBV7-9 and TRBJ2-5; D call uncertain. CDR1 is SEHNR, CDR2 FQNEAQ, per germline (reference sequence). The CDR3 contains 12 residues. The ends were cut back, 6 bases at V and 4 bases at J, with 9 bases in the middle. The CDR3 DNA reads as TGTGCCAGCAGATGGTTAGCAGAGACCCAGTACTTC. Translating it yields CASRWLAETQYF.

The chain is built from TRBV9 and TRBJ1-1; D gene uncertain. The CDR3 spans 16 residues. V lost 3 bases, J lost 5 bases, and 20 bases lay in between. Germline V CDR1 and CDR2: SGDLS, YYNGEE. The CDR3 region is CASSGLTQIRGTEAFF. DNA of the CDR3: TGTGCCAGCAGCGGATTGACACAGATACGGGGAACTGAAGCTTTCTTT.

As regards this clone: Other nucleotide sequences in the sample specify the same CDR3. V gene TRBV5-5 combines with J gene TRBJ2-5; TRBD2 might be the D (6 bases). The CDR3 is 14 residues long. Germline V gene sequence: CDR1 SGHKS, CDR2 YYEKEE (reference sequence). Trimming pared 0 bases from V and 4 bases from J, leaving 10 bases between. Written as DNA, the CDR3 is TGTGCCAGCAGCTTGGTAGGGAGGAGAGAGACCCAGTACTTC. It is translated as CASSLVGRRETQYF.

CDR3 sequence reads: CASSQDWINPGGYTF. CDR3 DNA: TGCGCCAGCAGCCAAGACTGGATCAACCCGGGAGGCTACACCTTC. J is TRBJ1-2 and V is TRBV4-3, with D unclear. Looked up from germline, CDR1 is LGHNA and CDR2 is YSLEER. Between the trimmed V and J ends, which lost 0 bases and 8 bases, there was a span of 16 bases. The CDR3 is made up of 15 amino acids.

The CDR3 DNA follows: TGTGCCAGCAGCCCAATGTCTAGCCTAGATTTGGGCTATGAGCAGTTCTTC. Amino acid sequence: CASSPMSSLDLGYEQFF. V is TRBV7-6 and J is TRBJ2-1; D is possibly TRBD2 (5 bases). The germline V gene encodes CDR1 SGHVS and CDR2 FNYEAQ. With 5 bases removed from V and 8 bases from J, the gap between germline ends came to 25 bases. The CDR3 extends over 17 amino acids.

The V and J genes are TRBV2 and TRBJ2-7; TRBD2 agrees at 7 bases. The CDR3 covers 13 residues. Germline V gene lookup returns CDR1 SNHLY and CDR2 FYNNEI. The V and J ends lost 7 bases and 3 bases, in that order; junction bases with no gene match: 6. The CDR3: CASIRREYYEQYF. CDR3 in DNA: TGTGCCAGCATTAGGCGGGAGTACTACGAGCAGTACTTC.

The chain has TRBV28 and TRBJ1-5, with D perhaps matching TRBD1 (6 bases). Trimming cost V 7 bases and J 6 bases, with 25 bases left between them. Germline V lookup: CDR1 MDHEN, CDR2 SYDVKM. This CDR3 region has 17 residues. This CDR3 reads CASTGRQGWLGGQPQHF. Here the CDR3 DNA reads TGTGCCAGCACTGGTCGGCAGGGATGGTTAGGGGGTCAGCCCCAGCATTTT.

The count of this clone is one. This chain uses TRBV2 with TRBJ1-5; D perhaps matches TRBD1 (5 bases). This CDR3 spans 14 amino acids. V was pared by 5 bases and J by 6 bases, with 14 bases between. Germline CDR1 reads SNHLY; CDR2 reads FYNNEI. The CDR3 loop reads CASSLEGPSQPQHF. The CDR3 region has the DNA TGTGCCAGCAGTTTAGAGGGGCCCAGTCAGCCCCAGCATTTT.

For this clone: This sample includes further DNA sequences coding for the same CDR3. The rearrangement uses TRBV5-4 and TRBJ2-7; D unresolved. CDR1 is SGHNT and CDR2 is YYREEE in the germline V gene (reference sequence). V lost 0 bases, J lost 3 bases, and 4 bases lay in between. The CDR3 length is 12 residues. The CDR3 region is CASSLGRYEQYF. The CDR3, as DNA: TGTGCCAGCAGCTTGGGACGCTACGAGCAGTACTTC.

The chain employs TRBV25-1 and TRBJ1-1; TRBD1 agrees at 11 bases. The CDR3 has 15 amino acids. Losses at the gene ends were 5 bases for V and 8 bases for J; bases not matched to a gene: 10. Germline V gene data show CDR1 as MGHDK and CDR2 as SYGVNS. The CDR3 here is CASSTGTGGIGEAFF. CDR3 bases: TGTGCCAGCAGTACCGGGACAGGGGGGATCGGAGAAGCTTTCTTT. The variable domain in full, with the rest retrieved from reference TRBV25-1 and TRBJ1-1, is EADIYQTPRYLVIGTGKKITLECSQTMGHDKMYWYQQDPGMELHLIHYSYGVNSTEKGDLSSESTVSRIRTEHFPLTLESARPSHTSQYLCASSTGTGGIGEAFFGQGTRLTVV.

The chain links TRBV7-3 to TRBJ2-3, with D possibly being TRBD1 (6 bases). V lost 5 bases to trimming and J lost 1 base, with 13 bases between them. This CDR3 comprises 15 residues. Per germline, CDR1 SGHTA and CDR2 FQGTGA. The CDR3 region has the DNA TGTGCCAGCAGCCCTGGACAGACCCGCACAGATACGCAGTATTTT. Translating gives CASSPGQTRTDTQYF.

Regarding this clone: Distinct nucleotide sequences in the sample also encode this CDR3. V is TRBV9 and J is TRBJ2-3; D ambiguous. Germline V lookup: CDR1 SGDLS, CDR2 YYNGEE. This CDR3 has 12 amino acids. V was pared by 0 bases and J by 4 bases, with 3 bases between. The CDR3, as DNA: TGTGCCAGCAGCGTAGGACCAGATACGCAGTATTTT. It codes for CASSVGPDTQYF.

The gene calls are TRBV30 and TRBJ2-7, with D possibly matching TRBD1 (6 bases). The CDR3 spans 11 residues. The germline V gene encodes CDR1 GTSNPN and CDR2 SVGIG (reference sequence). Trimming removed 5 bases from V and 6 bases from J, with 11 bases in between. The CDR3 here is CAWDRRTEQYF. CDR3 nucleotide sequence: TGTGCCTGGGACAGGAGGACCGAGCAGTACTTC.

This clone was seen only once. The rearrangement uses TRBV7-9 and TRBJ2-2; 7 bases map to TRBD1. The ends lost 5 bases at V and 7 bases at J; junction bases unmatched: 13. The length of the CDR3 is 16 residues. The germline CDR1 and CDR2 sequences are SEHNR and FQNEAQ (reference sequence). CDR3 in DNA: TGTGCCAGCAGCCCCACTGACAGGGCCGGTAACGGGGAGCTGTTTTTT. Encoded protein: CASSPTDRAGNGELFF. The full variable domain, with the rest looked up from reference TRBV7-9 and TRBJ2-2, is DTGVSQNPRHKITKRGQNVTFRCDPISEHNRLYWYRQTLGQGPEFLTYFQNEAQLEKSRLLSDRFSAERPKGSFSTLEIQRTEQGDSAMYLCASSPTDRAGNGELFFGEGSRLTVL.